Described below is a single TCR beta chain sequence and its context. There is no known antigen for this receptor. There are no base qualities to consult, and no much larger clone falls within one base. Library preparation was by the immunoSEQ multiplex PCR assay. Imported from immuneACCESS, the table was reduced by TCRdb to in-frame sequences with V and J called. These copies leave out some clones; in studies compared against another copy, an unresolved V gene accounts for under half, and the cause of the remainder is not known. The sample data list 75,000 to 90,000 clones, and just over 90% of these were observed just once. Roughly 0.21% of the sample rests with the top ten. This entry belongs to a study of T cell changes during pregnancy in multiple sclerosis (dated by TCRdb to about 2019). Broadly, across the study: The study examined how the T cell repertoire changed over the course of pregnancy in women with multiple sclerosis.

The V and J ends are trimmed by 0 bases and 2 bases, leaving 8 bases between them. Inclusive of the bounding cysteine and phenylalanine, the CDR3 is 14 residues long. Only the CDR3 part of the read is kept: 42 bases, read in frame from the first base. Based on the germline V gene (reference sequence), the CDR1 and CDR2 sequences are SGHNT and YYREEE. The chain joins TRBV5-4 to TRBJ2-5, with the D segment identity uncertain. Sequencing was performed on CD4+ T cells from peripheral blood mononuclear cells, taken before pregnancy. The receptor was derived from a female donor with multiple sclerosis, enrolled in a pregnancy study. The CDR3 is CASSLVGQQETQYF. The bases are TGTGCCAGCAGCTTGGTTGGGCAGCAAGAGACCCAGTACTTC. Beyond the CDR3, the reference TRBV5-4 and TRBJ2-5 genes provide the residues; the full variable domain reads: ETGVTQSPTHLIKTRGQQVTLRCSSQSGHNTVSWYQQALGQGPQFIFQYYREEENGRGNFPPRFSGLQFPNYSSELNVNALELDDSALYLCASSLVGQQETQYFGPGTRLLVL.